Listed below are T cell receptor beta chains from one sample, sequenced in a study of T cells in localized non-small cell lung cancer. The data were produced by immunoSEQ multiplex PCR, yet TCRdb's version contains in-frame clones alone and is incomplete. This sample has about 31,000 clones, with 70% to 90% found just once. The material was peripheral blood mononuclear cells, obtained before any cancer treatment. These receptors were taken from a woman aged 40-69 years with stage III lung adenocarcinoma. Each CDR3 is given with its conserved first and last residue. D genes are given only for firm matches. The size of a clone is reported for some rows only, either as once, few or many, or as a class for expanded clones.

d_call: -
j_call: TRBJ2-1
clone_size: -
v_call: TRBV29-1
cdr3_nt: TGCAGCGTTGAGACGAACGAGAGAGGCAATGAGCAGTTCTTC
cdr3_aa: CSVETNERGNEQFF

d_call: -
j_call: TRBJ2-5
clone_size: -
v_call: TRBV9
cdr3_nt: TGTGCCAGCAGCCTAGAGGGACTTCTCCAAGAGACCCAGTACTTC
cdr3_aa: CASSLEGLLQETQYF

d_call: -
j_call: TRBJ2-3
clone_size: -
v_call: TRBV5-4
cdr3_nt: TGTGCCAGCAGTTCGGGACCTACAGCTCATGTTGGTACGCAGTATTTT
cdr3_aa: CASSSGPTAHVGTQYF

d_call: TRBD1
j_call: TRBJ1-5
clone_size: -
v_call: TRBV7-8
cdr3_nt: TGTGCCAGCAGCCCTGGGCCAGGGGGCGGGCAGCCCCAGCATTTT
cdr3_aa: CASSPGPGGGQPQHF

d_call: TRBD2
j_call: TRBJ2-2
clone_size: -
v_call: TRBV9
cdr3_nt: TGTGCCAGCAAGGGTAGCGGGTCAAACACCGGGGAGCTGTTTTTT
cdr3_aa: CASKGSGSNTGELFF

d_call: TRBD1
j_call: TRBJ1-1
clone_size: -
v_call: TRBV19
cdr3_nt: TGTGCCAGTAGTAGTATTGCGGGACAGGGTGGCACTGAAGCTTTCTTT
cdr3_aa: CASSSIAGQGGTEAFF

d_call: -
j_call: TRBJ2-7
clone_size: once
v_call: TRBV2
cdr3_nt: TGTGCCAGCAGTGTGGCTCATTTCTCCTACGAGCAGTACTTC
cdr3_aa: CASSVAHFSYEQYF

d_call: -
j_call: TRBJ2-1
clone_size: -
v_call: TRBV6-6
cdr3_nt: TGTGCCAGCAGTTACCCGTCGGGGTCAAATCCTGAGCAGTTCTTC
cdr3_aa: CASSYPSGSNPEQFF

d_call: TRBD1
j_call: TRBJ2-7
clone_size: -
v_call: TRBV15
cdr3_nt: TGTGCCACCAGCAGAGGAGGTGTGGGGACAGGGAAGGACGAGCAGTACTTC
cdr3_aa: CATSRGGVGTGKDEQYF

d_call: -
j_call: TRBJ1-1
clone_size: few
v_call: TRBV5-1
cdr3_nt: TGCGCCAGCAGCTCACAGGGCAGGGACACTGAAGCTTTCTTT
cdr3_aa: CASSSQGRDTEAFF

d_call: -
j_call: TRBJ1-2
clone_size: -
v_call: TRBV7-3
cdr3_nt: TGTGCCAGCAGCTACCCCAATTCAGGGTCCTATGGCTACACCTTC
cdr3_aa: CASSYPNSGSYGYTF

d_call: -
j_call: TRBJ2-1
clone_size: -
v_call: TRBV7-9
cdr3_nt: TGTGCCAGCAGCTTAAGTGGGACCCGTGGGAATGAGCAGTTCTTC
cdr3_aa: CASSLSGTRGNEQFF

d_call: -
j_call: TRBJ1-1
clone_size: once
v_call: TRBV6-1
cdr3_nt: TGTGCCAGCAGGAGGGACACTGAAGCTTTCTTT
cdr3_aa: CASRRDTEAFF

d_call: -
j_call: TRBJ2-2
clone_size: -
v_call: TRBV7-9
cdr3_nt: TGTGCCAGCAGCTTGGGTCGCGTTCCCGGGGAGCTGTTTTTT
cdr3_aa: CASSLGRVPGELFF

d_call: -
j_call: TRBJ2-3
clone_size: -
v_call: TRBV6-1
cdr3_nt: TGTGCCAGCAGCCCCGGCGGAGAGGGAAGAGATACGCAGTATTTT
cdr3_aa: CASSPGGEGRDTQYF

d_call: TRBD1
j_call: TRBJ1-1
clone_size: -
v_call: TRBV5-6
cdr3_nt: TGTGCCAGCAGCTTGGGGACAGGGGCGTTGAACACTGAAGCTTTCTTT
cdr3_aa: CASSLGTGALNTEAFF

d_call: -
j_call: TRBJ2-2
clone_size: -
v_call: TRBV28
cdr3_nt: TGTGCCAGCCTGAGGAGGGGAACCGGGGAGCTGTTTTTT
cdr3_aa: CASLRRGTGELFF

d_call: -
j_call: TRBJ2-3
clone_size: -
v_call: TRBV6-5
cdr3_nt: TGTGCCAGCAGTTACGCGGGAACGCAGTATTTT
cdr3_aa: CASSYAGTQYF

d_call: -
j_call: TRBJ2-2
clone_size: -
v_call: TRBV7-2
cdr3_nt: TGTGCCAGCAGCTTAGAAGGCAGAAACTTGAACACCGGGGAGCTGTTTTTT
cdr3_aa: CASSLEGRNLNTGELFF

d_call: -
j_call: TRBJ2-3
clone_size: -
v_call: TRBV7-2
cdr3_nt: TGTGCCAGCAGCTTCGAGGGGTCAGATACGCAGTATTTT
cdr3_aa: CASSFEGSDTQYF

d_call: -
j_call: TRBJ2-1
clone_size: -
v_call: TRBV4-1
cdr3_nt: TGCGCCAGCAGCCCCCTCGGGGCGGCCTCCTCCTACAATGAGCAGTTCTTC
cdr3_aa: CASSPLGAASSYNEQFF

d_call: TRBD1
j_call: TRBJ2-1
clone_size: few
v_call: TRBV11-3
cdr3_nt: TGTGCCAGCAGCTTAGAATCAGGGGGCTATGAGCAGTTCTTC
cdr3_aa: CASSLESGGYEQFF

d_call: TRBD1
j_call: TRBJ2-7
clone_size: -
v_call: TRBV9
cdr3_nt: TGTGCCAGCAGCCCCGGGACAGGGGGCTCCTACGAGCAGTACTTC
cdr3_aa: CASSPGTGGSYEQYF

d_call: TRBD1
j_call: TRBJ1-5
clone_size: -
v_call: TRBV11-3
cdr3_nt: TGTGCCAGCAGCCCCTGCAGGGAGGGACAGCAGCCCCAGCATTTT
cdr3_aa: CASSPCREGQQPQHF

d_call: TRBD1
j_call: TRBJ1-2
clone_size: -
v_call: TRBV5-6
cdr3_nt: TGTGCCAGCAGCCCCGGGACAGGGGGTAACTATGGCTACACCTTC
cdr3_aa: CASSPGTGGNYGYTF

d_call: -
j_call: TRBJ2-7
clone_size: -
v_call: TRBV30
cdr3_nt: TGTGCCGGAGGGGAAACCTACGAGCAGTACTTC
cdr3_aa: CAGGETYEQYF

d_call: -
j_call: TRBJ1-1
clone_size: -
v_call: TRBV7-9
cdr3_nt: TGTGCCAGCAGTCGAACGGGCGGCACTTCGAACACCGAAGCTTTCTTT
cdr3_aa: CASSRTGGTSNTEAFF

d_call: -
j_call: TRBJ2-1
clone_size: -
v_call: TRBV27
cdr3_nt: TGTGCCAGCGGACAGCCCAACAATGAGCAGTTCTTC
cdr3_aa: CASGQPNNEQFF

d_call: TRBD2
j_call: TRBJ2-1
clone_size: -
v_call: TRBV11-2
cdr3_nt: TGTGCCAGCAGCTCTCCTACTAGCGGGTCTTTAAGCTCCTACAATGAGCAGTTCTTC
cdr3_aa: CASSSPTSGSLSSYNEQFF

d_call: TRBD1
j_call: TRBJ2-5
clone_size: -
v_call: TRBV4-2
cdr3_nt: TGTGCCAGCAGCCAGGACAGGGGGGGAGAGACCCAGTACTTC
cdr3_aa: CASSQDRGGETQYF

d_call: TRBD2
j_call: TRBJ2-7
clone_size: -
v_call: TRBV13
cdr3_nt: TGTGCCAGCAGCGAAAGCGGGGGTCTAACCTACGAGCAGTACTTC
cdr3_aa: CASSESGGLTYEQYF

d_call: TRBD2
j_call: TRBJ2-1
clone_size: -
v_call: TRBV4-1
cdr3_nt: TGCGCCAGCAGCCAAGCTAGCGGGAGGGTCCATGAGCAGTTCTTC
cdr3_aa: CASSQASGRVHEQFF

d_call: -
j_call: TRBJ2-3
clone_size: -
v_call: TRBV9
cdr3_nt: TGTGCCAGCAGCGCCGGGAACACAGATACGCAGTATTTT
cdr3_aa: CASSAGNTDTQYF

d_call: TRBD2
j_call: TRBJ2-1
clone_size: -
v_call: TRBV7-3
cdr3_nt: TGTGCCAGCTCTCGGACTAGCGGCACCGACGCCTACAATGAGCAGTTCTTC
cdr3_aa: CASSRTSGTDAYNEQFF

d_call: -
j_call: TRBJ2-6
clone_size: -
v_call: TRBV27
cdr3_nt: TGTGCCAGCAGTTTATGGGAGAGTCCTGGGGCCAACGTCCTGACTTTC
cdr3_aa: CASSLWESPGANVLTF

d_call: -
j_call: TRBJ2-7
clone_size: once
v_call: TRBV7-9
cdr3_nt: TGTGCCAGCAGCACAGGGCGCGCCTACGAGCAGTACTTC
cdr3_aa: CASSTGRAYEQYF

d_call: -
j_call: TRBJ1-2
clone_size: -
v_call: TRBV5-5
cdr3_nt: TGTGCCAGCAGCTTGGGGGTTGGGAACTATGGCTACACCTTC
cdr3_aa: CASSLGVGNYGYTF

d_call: -
j_call: TRBJ2-3
clone_size: -
v_call: TRBV6-5
cdr3_nt: TGTGCCAGCAGTCCGGACACCACAGATACGCAGTATTTT
cdr3_aa: CASSPDTTDTQYF

d_call: -
j_call: TRBJ2-7
clone_size: -
v_call: TRBV20-1
cdr3_nt: TGCAGTGTAGGGTACTACGAGCAGTACTTC
cdr3_aa: CSVGYYEQYF

d_call: TRBD2
j_call: TRBJ2-3
clone_size: -
v_call: TRBV29-1
cdr3_nt: TGCAGCGTTGTAGAAGCGGGAGGCGCAGATACGCAGTATTTT
cdr3_aa: CSVVEAGGADTQYF

d_call: -
j_call: TRBJ2-6
clone_size: few
v_call: TRBV7-2
cdr3_nt: TGTGCCAGCAGCCAACAGTCGGCACTCTCTGGGGCCAACGTCCTGACTTTC
cdr3_aa: CASSQQSALSGANVLTF

d_call: -
j_call: TRBJ2-7
clone_size: -
v_call: TRBV5-8
cdr3_nt: TGTGCCAGCAGCATTCTAGCGTGGGACGAGCAGTACTTC
cdr3_aa: CASSILAWDEQYF

d_call: TRBD2
j_call: TRBJ2-2
clone_size: -
v_call: TRBV19
cdr3_nt: TGTGCCAGTAGTTCCCGCGGCAGGGCAGCGGGAGTCACCGGGGAGCTGTTTTTT
cdr3_aa: CASSSRGRAAGVTGELFF

d_call: TRBD1
j_call: TRBJ1-5
clone_size: -
v_call: TRBV6-1
cdr3_nt: TGTGCCATCCTGACAGGGGGCTGGCATCAGCCCCAGCATTTT
cdr3_aa: CAILTGGWHQPQHF

d_call: -
j_call: TRBJ2-1
clone_size: -
v_call: TRBV6-4
cdr3_nt: TGTGCCAGCAGTCGGGACACTAACAATGAGCAGTTCTTC
cdr3_aa: CASSRDTNNEQFF

d_call: TRBD2
j_call: TRBJ2-1
clone_size: -
v_call: TRBV19
cdr3_nt: TGTGCCAGTAGTGTTAGCGGGGACGACTACAATGAGCAGTTCTTC
cdr3_aa: CASSVSGDDYNEQFF

d_call: -
j_call: TRBJ2-6
clone_size: -
v_call: TRBV5-1
cdr3_nt: TGCGCCAGCAGCCGCGACAGGTCTGGGGCCAACGTCCTGACTTTC
cdr3_aa: CASSRDRSGANVLTF

d_call: -
j_call: TRBJ2-1
clone_size: -
v_call: TRBV16
cdr3_nt: TGTGCCAGCAGCCAATCAAGGACAGTTGAGCAGTTCTTC
cdr3_aa: CASSQSRTVEQFF

d_call: TRBD2
j_call: TRBJ2-7
clone_size: -
v_call: TRBV6-5
cdr3_nt: TGTGCCAGCGGACTAGCGGGGGAATACGAGCAGTACTTC
cdr3_aa: CASGLAGEYEQYF

d_call: -
j_call: TRBJ2-7
clone_size: once
v_call: TRBV7-9
cdr3_nt: TGTGCCAGCACCATACCGACTGTCTCCTACGAGCAGTACTTC
cdr3_aa: CASTIPTVSYEQYF

d_call: -
j_call: TRBJ1-3
clone_size: -
v_call: TRBV6-5
cdr3_nt: TGTGCCAGCAGTTACTCGTGGGGTAGCTCTGGAAACACCATATATTTT
cdr3_aa: CASSYSWGSSGNTIYF

d_call: -
j_call: TRBJ1-6
clone_size: -
v_call: TRBV6-5
cdr3_nt: TGTGCCACCAGGGTGGGGTTGGGAACACCCCTCCACTTT
cdr3_aa: CATRVGLGTPLHF

d_call: TRBD2
j_call: TRBJ2-7
clone_size: -
v_call: TRBV19
cdr3_nt: TGTGCCAGTAGTATATTCGGACTAGCGGAGAGACCCTACGAGCAGTACTTC
cdr3_aa: CASSIFGLAERPYEQYF

d_call: TRBD1
j_call: TRBJ1-2
clone_size: -
v_call: TRBV28
cdr3_nt: TGTGCCAGCAGTTCCCCCTCAGGGACAGGGCCTAACTATGGCTACACCTTC
cdr3_aa: CASSSPSGTGPNYGYTF

d_call: -
j_call: TRBJ2-3
clone_size: -
v_call: TRBV5-1
cdr3_nt: TGCGCCAGCAGCTTGGTAGTGGGGTTAACAGATACGCAGTATTTT
cdr3_aa: CASSLVVGLTDTQYF

d_call: -
j_call: TRBJ2-1
clone_size: -
v_call: TRBV2
cdr3_nt: TGTGCCAGCAGTGTGGGCCTAGTGGGGAGTGATGAGCAGTTCTTC
cdr3_aa: CASSVGLVGSDEQFF

d_call: -
j_call: TRBJ2-2
clone_size: few
v_call: TRBV29-1
cdr3_nt: TGCAGCGCCCTATCAGGGCAGAACACCGGGGAGCTGTTTTTT
cdr3_aa: CSALSGQNTGELFF